The source of this TCR beta chain is a study of T cells expressing NK-cell markers. Libraries used 5'RACE template switching adding universal primer site and UMIs. TCRdb re-called the 5' RACE reads; every CDR3 protein appears as one record, without DNA. This sample's table has about 140,000 distinct CDR3 sequences. CDR1 is ENHRY and CDR2 is SYGVKD in the germline V gene. The CDR3 consists of 14 residues. The chain is built from TRBV10-3 and TRBJ1-1; the TRBD1 assignment by TCRdb is unverifiable without DNA. The clonotype originates from a man aged 18 to 35 in good health. The sample consisted of blood T cells: a sorted CD56 or NKG2C T cell subset, CD4+ or CD8+ T cells, or bulk PBMC T cells (not recorded which). This CDR3 is CAISEPQGSTEAFF.